Included here is one TCR beta chain sequence, with context. The antigen is undetermined. With 4 bases removed from V and 4 bases from J, the gap between germline ends came to 13 bases. The CDR3 has 14 amino acids. Germline lookup yields CDR1 ENHRY and CDR2 SYGVKD. The record originates from a study of shared clonotypes between healthy human individuals. Study as a whole: Donors had three CD4 naive, three CD4 memory, two CD8 naive and one CD8 memory plate apiece.

Data came from immunoSEQ multiplex PCR; TCRdb stores just in-frame clones and leaves some out. The table lists about 690,000 clones, 90% of them singletons. Overall study findings and caveats: Clonotype sharing levels among donors were expected to vary with sequencing depth. It was observed that about 5% of naive CD4 clonotypes were shared across several donors. The genetic and exposure-history diversity represented was limited by few donors.

This TCR was sampled from a man between 18 and 29 years old in good health. Some clones in this sample may be carry-over from other donors' samples. Sequenced sample: memory CD8+ T cells from PBMCs. Subset given: CD45RO+ cells pooled with CCR7-negative TemRA cells. The chain couples TRBV10-3 to TRBJ1-1; D is unclear. The CDR3 DNA sequence: TGTGCCATCAGTGCGGAAATGGGGAGCACTGAAGCTTTCTTT. Translation gives CAISAEMGSTEAFF.